Presented here are 19 T cell receptor beta chains from one specimen sequenced in a study of identical twins (TCRdb year 2016). Library preparation was by 5' RACE. The sample was run on an Illumina HiSeq 2000. TCRdb cleaned the public reads at Q25 with fastp, built clones with MiXCR and kept in-frame beta chains. Entries that share a CDR3 protein sequence are merged under the most common genes and DNA. The sample table lists about 100,000 distinct CDR3 sequences, 5.9% of them with a count of one. The ten largest clones capture approximately 12% of the sample. The specimen sequenced was memory T cells sorted from blood. The cell subset or site label, read with the paper, signifies: CD45RO+ enriched T cells. These receptors all come from a woman aged 45 to 65 in good health.

The V and J genes are TRBV13 and TRBJ2-5, with TRBD2 matching over 12 bases. Germline V gene sequence: CDR1 PRHDT, CDR2 FYEKMQ (reference sequence). Unmatched junction bases numbered 5, after V lost 4 bases and J lost 2 bases. The CDR3 covers 16 residues. DNA of the CDR3: TGTGCCAGCAGCTGGAGGACTAGCGGGATTCAAGAGACCCAGTACTTC. Encoded protein: CASSWRTSGIQETQYF.

V and J are TRBV11-2 and TRBJ2-1; no clear D. Trimming removed 0 bases at V and 5 bases at J, with 5 bases between. The CDR3 contains 13 residues. The germline CDR1 and CDR2 sequences are SGHAT and FQNNGV. CDR3 DNA sequence: TGTGCCAGCAGCTTAGATCGAAACAATGAGCAGTTCTTC. As protein: CASSLDRNNEQFF.

This clonotype was counted only a few times. V gene TRBV20-1 combines with J gene TRBJ2-5; D may be TRBD2 (5 bases). Per germline, CDR1 DFQATT and CDR2 SNEGSKA (reference sequence). There are 13 residues in the CDR3. In DNA, the CDR3 is TGCAAAGTGAATGCGGTGGCGGGAGAGACCCAGTACTTC. As protein: CKVNAVAGETQYF.

The chain joins TRBV7-2 to TRBJ2-2; 9 bases agree with TRBD2. V was clipped by 0 bases and J by 4 bases; unmatched bases: 3. The CDR3 length is 16 residues. The germline CDR1 and CDR2 sequences are SGHTA and FQGNSA. CDR3 DNA sequence: TGTGCCAGCAGCTTAGCTGCGGGAGGGCCCACCGGGGAGCTGTTTTTT. This codes for CASSLAAGGPTGELFF.

As regards this clonotype: A read error may explain this, as a much larger clone is one base away. V gene TRBV6-5 combines with J gene TRBJ1-4; 7 bases map to TRBD1. The CDR3 has 16 amino acids. Germline CDR1 reads MNHEY; CDR2 reads SVGAGI. CDR3 protein: CASSYSTQGGSRKLLF. The DNA of the CDR3 is TGTGCCAGCAGTTACTCGACCCAGGGGGGGTCGAGAAAACTGTTATTT.

This clonotype was observed at least ten times. The V and J genes are TRBV18 and TRBJ1-2; D is unclear. The CDR3 length is 14 residues. The germline CDR1 and CDR2 sequences are KGHSH and LQKENI. Trimming stripped 3 bases from V and 5 bases from J, with 13 bases between. This CDR3 is CASSPGGRRYGYTF. DNA of the CDR3: TGTGCCAGCTCACCGGGTGGACGGCGTTATGGCTACACCTTC.

In this sample, this clonotype turned up a few times. CDR3 coding DNA: TGTGCCAGCAGACCAGGGATTGCTAATGAAAAACTGTTTTTT. Translating it yields CASRPGIANEKLFF. This chain connects TRBV12-3 or TRBV12-4 to TRBJ1-4, with D possibly TRBD1 on 5 matching bases. The CDR3 is made up of 14 amino acids. V shed 6 bases and J shed 3 bases, with 11 bases lying between them.

This clonotype was observed at least ten times. The chain couples TRBV30 to TRBJ1-2; 11 nucleotides match TRBD1. The CDR3 is 14 amino acids. Trimming cost V 3 bases and J 5 bases; bases outside gene matches: 5. The V gene's germline CDR1 is GTSNPN and CDR2 SVGIG (reference sequence). CDR3 DNA: TGTGCCTGGAGCCGGGACAGGGGGACATATGGCTACACCTTC. It translates to CAWSRDRGTYGYTF. Full variable domain (remainder filled in from reference TRBV30 and TRBJ1-2): SQTIHQWPATLVQPVGSPLSLECTVEGTSNPNLYWYRQAAGRGLQLLFYSVGIGQISSEVPQNLSASRPQDRQFILSSKKLLLSDSGFYLCAWSRDRGTYGYTFGSGTRLTVV.

This clonotype was recorded many times. V gene TRBV18 combines with J gene TRBJ2-5; perhaps D is TRBD1 or TRBD2 (5 bases each). V was shortened by 2 bases and J by 5 bases, with 18 bases between the two germline ends. The CDR3 runs 16 residues. CDR1 is KGHSH, CDR2 LQKENI, per germline. CDR3 amino acids: CASSPEVARGVETQYF. CDR3 DNA: TGTGCCAGCTCACCAGAAGTAGCTAGGGGAGTGGAGACCCAGTACTTC.

This clonotype was observed a few times. The chain recombines TRBV28 with TRBJ1-2; D not certain. This CDR3 is built from 10 residues. In germline, CDR1 is MDHEN, CDR2 SYDVKM. V gave up 8 bases and J gave up 8 bases, with 9 bases separating them. The CDR3 DNA follows: TGTGCCAGCGGAACAATGGGCTACACCTTC. Its protein is CASGTMGYTF.

The J gene is TRBJ2-3, the V gene TRBV7-2; 9 bases fit TRBD2. The CDR3 has 15 amino acids. Germline CDR1 and CDR2: SGHTA and FQGNSA. Losses at the gene ends were 5 bases for V and 4 bases for J; bases not matched to a gene: 7. The CDR3 here is CASSLIAGAPDTQYF. The CDR3 DNA is TGTGCCAGCAGCCTGATAGCGGGAGCGCCAGATACGCAGTATTTT.

Ten or more counts support this clonotype. The gene calls are TRBV5-5 and TRBJ1-5; unclear D gene. The V end was cut by 0 bases, the J end by 0 bases, with 10 bases between. This CDR3 has 16 amino acids. Germline lookup yields CDR1 SGHKS and CDR2 YYEKEE (reference sequence). The CDR3 here is CASSLALDGSNQPQHF. CDR3 DNA: TGTGCCAGCAGCTTGGCTCTGGACGGTAGCAATCAGCCCCAGCATTTT. Complete variable domain (other parts from reference TRBV5-5 and TRBJ1-5): DAGVTQSPTHLIKTRGQQVTLRCSPISGHKSVSWYQQVLGQGPQFIFQYYEKEERGRGNFPDRFSARQFPNYSSELNVNALLLGDSALYLCASSLALDGSNQPQHFGDGTRLSIL.

This clonotype came up many times. V is TRBV20-1 and J is TRBJ2-7, with D possibly TRBD2 on 5 matching bases. The CDR3 totals 14 residues. CDR1 is DFQATT, CDR2 SNEGSKA, per germline (reference sequence). V lost 0 bases and J 1 base, leaving 10 bases between the germline ends. The CDR3 nucleotides read TGCAGTGCTAGAGACGAAACTAGATCCTACGAGCAGTACGTC. Its translation is CSARDETRSYEQYV.

This clonotype has only a few counts. This chain uses TRBV7-9 with TRBJ2-3, with 16 positions matching TRBD2. Germline-derived CDR1 and CDR2 are SEHNR and FQNEAQ (reference sequence). Trimming took 5 bases from V and 0 from J; bases not matched to a gene: 5. This CDR3 region has 18 residues. The CDR3: CASSPGTSGRASTDTQYF. Here the CDR3 DNA reads TGTGCCAGCAGCCCTGGGACTAGCGGGAGGGCCAGCACAGATACGCAGTATTTT.

Ten or more counts support this clonotype. V usage is TRBV20-1 and J usage is TRBJ1-1; D unresolved. This CDR3 is built from 16 residues. Germline loops: CDR1 DFQATT, CDR2 SNEGSKA (reference sequence). V shed 6 bases and J shed 1 base, with 21 bases lying between them. In nucleotides, the CDR3 is TGCAGTGCCCTACATGGAGGACGGCGTGGGAACACTGAAGCTTTCTTT. As protein: CSALHGGRRGNTEAFF.

This clonotype was found many times. This sequence joins TRBV12-3 or TRBV12-4 and TRBJ2-2; perhaps TRBD1 as D (5 bases). The CDR3 covers 12 residues. The V gene lost 7 bases and the J gene lost 5 bases, with 8 bases spanning the gap. CDR3 in amino acids: CASKKGTGELFF. In DNA form, the CDR3 reads TGTGCCAGCAAAAAGGGGACCGGGGAGCTGTTTTTT.

This clonotype appeared many times. Here the CDR3 DNA reads TGCGCCAGCAGCCGGGGTACAGGGGCGGGGGCCAAAAACATTCAGTACTTC. This sequence encodes CASSRGTGAGAKNIQYF. The chain couples TRBV4-1 to TRBJ2-4; TRBD1 might be the D (7 bases). V lost 4 bases to trimming and J lost 1 base, with 17 bases between them. Per the germline V gene, CDR1 is MGHRA and CDR2 is YSYEKL. The CDR3 loop spans 17 amino acids.

This clonotype was seen more than once but under ten times. The chain recombines TRBV6-5 with TRBJ2-1, with 9 bases identical to TRBD2. In germline, CDR1 is MNHEY, CDR2 SVGAGI. The ends lost 2 bases at V and 4 bases at J; junction bases unmatched: 9. The CDR3 has 17 residues. The CDR3: CASSYRGLAGRYNEQFF. CDR3 DNA: TGTGCCAGCAGTTACAGGGGGCTAGCGGGAAGATACAATGAGCAGTTCTTC.

This clonotype was detected many times. V usage is TRBV10-1 and J usage is TRBJ2-5, with 7 bases lining up with TRBD2. Germline V gene data show CDR1 as WNHNN and CDR2 as SYGVQD (reference sequence). V shed 0 bases and J 0 bases; nucleotides not matched to a gene: 16. The length of the CDR3 is 20 residues. The CDR3 spells CASSESRETSDTQYQETQYF. CDR3 coding DNA: TGCGCCAGCAGTGAGTCGCGGGAAACTAGCGATACTCAGTACCAAGAGACCCAGTACTTC.